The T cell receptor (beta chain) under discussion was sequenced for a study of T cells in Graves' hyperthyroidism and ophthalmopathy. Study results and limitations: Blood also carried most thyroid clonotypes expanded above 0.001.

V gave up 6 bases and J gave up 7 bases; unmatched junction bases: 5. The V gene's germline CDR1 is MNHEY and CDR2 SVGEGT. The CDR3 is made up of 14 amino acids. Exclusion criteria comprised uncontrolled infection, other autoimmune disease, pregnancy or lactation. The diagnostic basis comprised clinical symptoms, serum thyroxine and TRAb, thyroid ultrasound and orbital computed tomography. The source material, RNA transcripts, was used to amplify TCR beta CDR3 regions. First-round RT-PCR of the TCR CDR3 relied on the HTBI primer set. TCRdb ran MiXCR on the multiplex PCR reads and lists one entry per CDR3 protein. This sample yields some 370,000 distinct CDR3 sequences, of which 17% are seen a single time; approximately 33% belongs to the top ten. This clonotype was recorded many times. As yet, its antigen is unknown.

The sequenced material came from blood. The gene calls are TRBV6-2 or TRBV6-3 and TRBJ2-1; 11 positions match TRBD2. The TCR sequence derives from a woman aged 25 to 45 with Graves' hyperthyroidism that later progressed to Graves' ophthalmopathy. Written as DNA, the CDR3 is TGTGCCAGCAGGGCTAGCGGGAGGTTGAATGAGCAGTTCTTC. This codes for CASRASGRLNEQFF.